The 17 T cell receptor beta chains listed next were all sequenced from one sample in a study of T cells expressing NK-cell markers. No DNA is given; TCRdb re-called the 5' RACE reads and lists each CDR3 protein once. The listing contains about 440,000 distinct CDR3 sequences. The specimen was blood T cells: a sorted CD56 or NKG2C T cell subset, CD4+ or CD8+ T cells, or bulk PBMC T cells (not recorded which). The receptors come from a woman aged 18 to 75 in good health.

The genes are TRBV7-2 and TRBJ2-1; the TRBD1 assignment by TCRdb is unverifiable without DNA. From germline, CDR1 is SGHTA and CDR2 FQGNSA. This CDR3 is built from 15 residues. CDR3 region: CASSPSRGPGNEQFF.

The chain uses TRBV20-1 and TRBJ2-7. The germline gives CDR1 DFQATT, CDR2 SNEGSKA (reference sequence). CDR3 length: 11 amino acids. This chain's CDR3 is CSAVVPYEQYF.

The V call is TRBV5-1, the J call TRBJ2-1; TCRdb's D call, TRBD2, is unchecked because there is no DNA. The CDR3 is 14 residues long. The germline V gene has CDR1 SGHRS and CDR2 YFSETQ. This chain's CDR3 is CASSLGAGGDEQFF. Full variable domain (outside the CDR3, taken from reference TRBV5-1 and TRBJ2-1): KAGVTQTPRYLIKTRGQQVTLSCSPISGHRSVSWYQQTPGQGLQFLFEYFSETQRNKGNFPGRFSGRQFSNSRSEMNVSTLELGDSALYLCASSLGAGGDEQFFGPGTRLTVL.

V and J are TRBV18 and TRBJ1-4. The CDR3 sequence is 13 residues long. Germline CDR1 and CDR2: KGHSH and LQKENI. The chain's CDR3 is CASSWALNEKLFF.

The V gene is TRBV7-2, the J gene TRBJ1-1; TCRdb indicates TRBD1, and absent DNA this call remains unverified. This CDR3 spans 16 amino acids. The germline V gene has CDR1 SGHTA and CDR2 FQGNSA. The chain's CDR3 is CASSLQQGRGSAEAFF.

The chain joins TRBV6-2 or TRBV6-3 to TRBJ2-7; absent DNA, TCRdb's TRBD2 call cannot be checked. The CDR3 spans 15 residues. Per germline, CDR1 MNHEY and CDR2 SVGEGT. The CDR3 reads CASSLRDYGNSEQYF.

The rearrangement joins TRBV29-1 to TRBJ1-4; TCRdb's assignment of TRBD1 cannot be checked, as there is no DNA. CDR3 size: 13 residues. Per germline, CDR1 SQVTM and CDR2 ANQGSEA. CDR3 residues: CSVETGTGRKLFF.

The V gene is TRBV12-3 or TRBV12-4, the J gene TRBJ1-2; no DNA is available, so the TRBD1 call from TCRdb remains unchecked. The CDR3 contains 16 residues. This chain's CDR3 is CASSLGDRVGHYGYTF.

The chain combines TRBV12-3 or TRBV12-4 with TRBJ2-7. The CDR3 is 13 amino acids. CDR3 residues: CASTLWGSYEQYF.

This sequence joins TRBV19 and TRBJ2-7; TCRdb's assignment of TRBD1 cannot be checked, as there is no DNA. Germline CDR1 and CDR2: LNHDA and SQIVND (reference sequence). The CDR3 runs 17 residues. The CDR3 loop is CASSTSSWTGSTWEQYF. The full variable domain, its missing parts supplied by reference TRBV19 and TRBJ2-7, is DGGITQSPKYLFRKEGQNVTLSCEQNLNHDAMYWYRQDPGQGLRLIYYSQIVNDFQKGDIAEGYSVSREKKESFPLTVTSAQKNPTAFYLCASSTSSWTGSTWEQYFGPGTRLTVT.

The CDR3 here is CASSPGGANTGELFF. The V call is TRBV5-1, the J call TRBJ2-2; TCRdb indicates TRBD1, and absent DNA this call remains unverified. CDR1 and CDR2 from the germline V gene are SGHRS and YFSETQ. This CDR3 comprises 15 residues.

The chain employs TRBV20-1 and TRBJ2-3; no DNA is available, so the TRBD2 call from TCRdb remains unchecked. This CDR3 has 16 residues. The germline V gene encodes CDR1 DFQATT and CDR2 SNEGSKA (reference sequence). CDR3 residues: CSATIRWTSDTDTQYF.

The genes are TRBV11-1 and TRBJ2-1; TCRdb designates TRBD2, a call that cannot be tested without DNA. Germline assignment: CDR1 SGHAT and CDR2 FQDESV (reference sequence). This CDR3 contains 14 residues. CDR3 residues: CASTTPGLNNEQFF.

The chain employs TRBV20-1 and TRBJ2-7; absent DNA, TCRdb's TRBD2 call cannot be checked. There are 16 residues in the CDR3. Per the germline V gene, CDR1 is DFQATT and CDR2 is SNEGSKA (reference sequence). CDR3 sequence: CSARGVEAGPPYEQYF.

The chain joins TRBV20-1 to TRBJ1-1; TCRdb reports TRBD1, a call that lacks DNA to check it against. CDR3 size: 14 residues. Germline V gene lookup returns CDR1 DFQATT and CDR2 SNEGSKA (reference sequence). The CDR3 protein is CSAIRGRGDTEAFF.

The chain links TRBV4-2 to TRBJ2-7; absent DNA, TCRdb's TRBD2 call cannot be checked. Germline loops: CDR1 LGHNA, CDR2 YNFKEQ. The CDR3 length is 16 residues. CDR3 in amino acids: CASSQGRTSGTYEQYF.

The V call is TRBV28, the J call TRBJ1-1. There are 11 residues in the CDR3. Per the germline V gene, CDR1 is MDHEN and CDR2 is SYDVKM. CDR3: CASSFRWEAFF.